This TCR beta chain is from a study of shared clonotypes between healthy human individuals (dated by TCRdb to 2020 to 2021). Study-level background: Three men and two women, aged 18 to 49 years, made up the cohort. For each donor, CD4 naive and CD4 memory were each given three plates, CD8 naive was given two plates, and CD8 memory was given one plate. To estimate repertoire size and how much clonotypes are shared between individuals, the study performed deep sequencing of blood TCR repertoires from 4 to 6 healthy adults. Different laboratories and diverse techniques were used to prepare libraries and sequence TCR repertoires, to increase sequencing depth and limit assay-specific biases. Leukapheresis yielded between about 0.85 and 10 billion PBMCs per donor.

Using the deep immunoSEQ assay, TCR CDR3 regions were amplified from genomic DNA by multiplex PCR. Genomic DNA extracted from each cell subset was distributed evenly over all wells of several immunoSEQ 96-well plates, and each plate served as one replicate. For sorted subsets, roughly 200 ng of genomic DNA, equivalent to 30,000 or so T cell genomes, went into each replicate PCR. Purified libraries were measured with a Qubit 3.0 fluorometer, size-checked on a Bioanalyzer 2100, and measured again with the KAPA Library Quantification kit. Every immunoSEQ 96-well plate was sequenced on a separate single-read 150-cycle Illumina NextSeq 550 flow cell. The source study handled its data this way. The immunoSEQ output contained only junctional sequences without quality scores, so filtering could not match that applied to full-length reads. Sequences were annotated with PyIR, a Python wrapper for IgBLAST v1.9, using IMGT germline references to assign V/J genes and CDR3. Reads were removed for weak V/J assignments (E-value above 1e-6), missing CDR3, stop codons, out-of-frame junctions, or ambiguous translated residues. V3J clonotypes were defined as sequences sharing the same inferred V gene, J gene, and CDR3 amino acid sequence. To compute the percentage overlap between repertoires, the number of shared unique clonotypes was divided by the size of the smaller repertoire. Richness of each repertoire was evaluated using RTK rarefaction, the Chao1 estimator, and Recon v2.1 estimates of unobserved clonotypes. Generation probabilities were computed with OLGA for all TCRbeta clonotypes obtained by the gDNA method from several donors. TCRdb stores this immuneACCESS table with in-frame sequences only. Part of the clones is absent; in the studies checked, under half of the shortfall reflects unresolved V genes, and no reason is known for the rest. The V and J calls and the clone size are those of that table, but D and trimming were determined from the DNA. The sample table records about 2 million clones; approximately 95% of these occur just once. Of the sample, 0.85% to 1.2% falls within the top ten clones.

What the work shows at the level of the full study, not this receptor alone: Compared with non-shared clonotypes, clonotypes shared by all four sorted-subset donors had higher generation probabilities. Based on pairwise subsampling, the degree of clonotype sharing among donors was expected to be affected by sequencing depth. Larger estimated clonotype richness was generally found for naive subsets than for memory subsets. Sampling was limited to blood, and TCR repertoires in tissue likely differ from TCR repertoires in blood. Sharing across a handful of donors was observed for approximately 5% of naive CD4, about 4% of naive CD8, roughly 2.3% of memory CD4, and about 0.39% of memory CD8 clonotypes. Incomplete sequencing was indicated by rarefaction of sorted-subset datasets, despite the large sequencing depth. The small number of donors limited the genetic and exposure-history diversity represented.

Here V drops 3 bases and J drops 8 bases, and the junction holds 9 bases not matched to any gene. CDR1 and CDR2 are read off the germline V gene as SGHRS and YFSETQ. Taken from cysteine to phenylalanine, the CDR3 has 14 residues. Only CDR3 DNA is held: 42 bases, read in frame from base 1. With respect to this clone: No antigen is known for it. No qualities accompany the bases; no much larger clone lies one base away.

CD8 naive samples consisted of CD45RO-negative cells that were positively selected for CCR7, yielding a CD45RA+CCR7+ population without TemRA cells. Healthy HIV-negative adults with no recently reported acute infections or vaccinations were included as donors. Every donor was a Caucasian adult residing in Nashville, Tennessee, USA. Blood was collected by leukapheresis, and PBMCs were isolated by Ficoll-Histopaque density gradient centrifugation and then cryopreserved in liquid nitrogen vapor phase. Analytical flow cytometry was used to check the purity and quantity of every magnetically sorted T cell population. Each sorted fraction had its genomic DNA isolated and then quantified by UV absorbance on a Nanodrop 2000c.

This chain joins TRBV5-1 to TRBJ1-1; TRBD1 aligns with 8 central bases. Sequenced input: naive CD8+ T cells sorted from blood. The label giving this sample's cell subset or site can be read as: CD45RA+CCR7+. The clonotype was recovered from a man between 18 and 29 years old in good health. The nucleotide sequence reads TGCGCCAGCAGCTGGACAGGGTTAAAGGAAGAAGCTTTCTTT. Its protein reads: CASSWTGLKEEAFF.